Each of the 7 T cell receptor beta chains below was sequenced from the same sample in a study of shared clonotypes between healthy human individuals. Measured with immunoSEQ multiplex PCR; TCRdb has only the in-frame clones, and not every one. The sample holds roughly 2 million clones, 90% to 96% seen once. Material for sequencing was naive CD4+ T cells sorted from blood. Subset given: CD45RA+ positively selected. The receptors shown here come from a man younger than 35 in good health.

V and J are TRBV6-6 and TRBJ1-4; D gene unclear. The CDR3 totals 13 residues. CDR1 is MNHNY, CDR2 SVGAGI, per germline (reference sequence). V lost 5 bases to trimming and J lost 4 bases, with 8 bases between them. The CDR3 is CASSIQSNEKLFF. The CDR3, as DNA: TGTGCCAGCAGTATACAGAGTAATGAAAAACTGTTTTTT.

The genes are TRBV25-1 and TRBJ2-2; D may be TRBD2 (5 bases). V was trimmed by 2 bases and J by 4 bases, leaving 14 bases between them. The germline CDR1 and CDR2 sequences are MGHDK and SYGVNS. This CDR3 region has 16 residues. This CDR3 is CASSEEGSRPTGELFF. The CDR3 DNA reads as TGTGCCAGCAGTGAAGAGGGTTCGAGACCCACCGGGGAGCTGTTTTTT.

This chain uses TRBV7-2 with TRBJ1-6, with D possibly being TRBD1 (6 bases). The CDR3 length is 13 residues. The germline gives CDR1 SGHTA, CDR2 FQGNSA. The V end lost 1 base, the J end lost 14 bases, and 12 bases lay between the germline ends. In DNA, the CDR3 is TGTGCCAGCAGCTTAGATAGGGGGGCGGCCCTCCACTTT. Amino acid sequence: CASSLDRGAALHF.

As regards this clone: Other DNA sequences from this sample encode an identical CDR3 as well. This chain connects TRBV27 to TRBJ1-2; 7 bases align to TRBD1. The CDR3 has 13 residues. Trimming cost V 2 bases and J 6 bases; bases outside gene matches: 3. From germline, CDR1 is MNHEY and CDR2 SMNVEV (reference sequence). The CDR3 DNA reads TGTGCCAGCAGTTTAAACAGGGGTGATGGCTACACCTTC. It is translated as CASSLNRGDGYTF.

The rearrangement uses TRBV28 and TRBJ1-1, with TRBD1 as a possible D gene (6 bases). V gave up 3 bases and J gave up 6 bases, with 14 bases separating them. The germline CDR1 and CDR2 sequences are MDHEN and SYDVKM. This CDR3 contains 14 residues. CDR3 sequence reads: CASSFFRGAAEAFF. CDR3 in DNA: TGTGCCAGCAGTTTTTTCCGGGGGGCGGCTGAAGCTTTCTTT.

The chain joins TRBV5-1 to TRBJ1-6; the D is unclear. V was shortened by 5 bases and J by 5 bases, with 11 bases between the two germline ends. The length of the CDR3 is 14 residues. Germline loops: CDR1 SGHRS, CDR2 YFSETQ. This CDR3 reads CASRTAANNSPLHF. In nucleotides, the CDR3 is TGCGCCAGCAGGACGGCCGCTAATAATTCACCCCTCCACTTT.

The V call is TRBV2, the J call TRBJ1-5; D perhaps matches TRBD1 (5 bases). From germline, CDR1 is SNHLY and CDR2 FYNNEI. V lost 7 bases to trimming and J lost 3 bases, with 13 bases between them. This CDR3 spans 14 amino acids. The CDR3 DNA reads as TGTGCCAGCAAGTCCGGGGCCGTCAATCAGCCCCAGCATTTT. Protein product: CASKSGAVNQPQHF.